This TCR beta chain was captured in a study of graft-versus-host responses after intestinal transplantation (dated by TCRdb to the early 2020s). Regarding the complete study: The transplants that recipients got were multivisceral, liver-intestinal, or isolated intestinal. A cohort of 24 intestinal transplant recipients, including one retransplant, was enrolled, and a few patients lacking pretransplant specimens were excluded. To identify alloreactive clones, pre-transplant mixed lymphocyte reaction products were sequenced and then compared with unstimulated pre-transplant donor and recipient T cells. Anti-thymocyte globulin induction was given to all recipients, followed by maintenance tacrolimus and steroids for approximately 3 years. After intestinal transplantation, graft-versus-host and host-versus-graft alloreactive T cell clones in the graft, circulation and bone marrow were tracked using bulk TCR-beta CDR3 sequencing. A peak of at least 4% donor T cells among recipient peripheral blood mononuclear cells was the definition used for donor T cell macrochimerism. Instead of going to the commercial service, samples from a few later patients were sequenced in-house on an Illumina MiSeq and processed with MiXCR. General conclusions and limits of the study: High GvH to HvG T cell clonal ratios were observed in the allografts of patients with donor T cell macrochimerism. Early after transplant, peak levels of circulating GvH clones were associated with declines in HvG clones. The conclusions were limited by the relatively low number and heterogeneity of the intestinal transplant patients. GvH clones were detected in recipient bone marrow, and some appeared earlier in ileal mucosa or blood, consistent with an intestinal mucosal origin.

The library was produced with the immunoSEQ multiplex PCR assay. For most patients, genomic DNA was isolated with the Qiagen DNeasy Blood and Tissue Kit and sent frozen to Adaptive Biotechnologies for TCR sequencing. For most patients, genomic DNA was subjected to high-throughput TCR-beta CDR3 sequencing by Adaptive Biotechnologies. The authors' pipeline ran thus. Adaptive's ImmunoSEQ software supplied the TCR sequencing data for about 18 patients, while MiXCR and VDJtools were used to process a few other patients. To correct CD4 versus CD8 sorting errors, any sequence found in both subsets at a frequency ratio below 5:1 was removed. CDR3 nucleotide sequences shared by donor and recipient were removed because the origin of these sequences could not be assigned. To be classed as alloreactive, a clone needed at least 2-fold expansion over unstimulated cells and a minimum CFSE-low frequency of 0.002% (template counts) or 0.001% (read counts). A clone was considered mappable if detected in the sequenced pre-transplant spleen, lymph node, or MLR CFSE-low populations of the donor or recipient. The cumulative frequency of alloreactive clones was calculated as a percentage of all sequences, weighted by copy number. TCRdb obtained this table from immuneACCESS and retained in-frame rearrangements with V and J assigned. These tables miss some clones; where compared with another copy, unresolved V genes account for less than half of the shortfall, and the remainder is unexplained. The DNA gave D and trimming, while V, J and clone size come from that table. For this sample the table gives about 120,000 clones, of which 85% to 95% were detected only once. The ten largest clones add up to more than 2.5% of the sample.

CDR1 and CDR2 (MGHDK, SYGVNS) derive from the germline V gene. The CDR3 goes from the cysteine to the phenylalanine over 15 residues. Just the 45-base CDR3 DNA is kept, in frame starting at base 1. V has 5 bases trimmed and J has 3 bases trimmed; junction bases matching no gene number 4. Details on this clone: Its antigen is unknown. There are no base qualities to consult, and no much larger clone falls within one base.

Interpreted using the paper, the time point label stands for: cells obtained before transplantation from donor or recipient. CD3+CD4+ and CD3+CD8+ populations were FACS-sorted from unstimulated pre-transplant donor and recipient cells taken from spleen or lymph nodes. This chain is built from TRBV25-1 and TRBJ2-1; 10 nucleotides in the junction match TRBD1. The receptor's source is a human donor who received an intestinal transplant. Here the sequenced sample was unstimulated CD8+ T cells sorted from spleen or lymph node cells, taken before intestinal transplant. The bases are TGTGCCAGCAGTCCTCGGACAGGGGGCTACAATGAGCAGTTCTTC. It is translated as CASSPRTGGYNEQFF. Extended through the reference TRBV25-1 and TRBJ2-1 proteins, this CDR3 yields the full variable domain: EADIYQTPRYLVIGTGKKITLECSQTMGHDKMYWYQQDPGMELHLIHYSYGVNSTEKGDLSSESTVSRIRTEHFPLTLESARPSHTSQYLCASSPRTGGYNEQFFGPGTRLTVL.